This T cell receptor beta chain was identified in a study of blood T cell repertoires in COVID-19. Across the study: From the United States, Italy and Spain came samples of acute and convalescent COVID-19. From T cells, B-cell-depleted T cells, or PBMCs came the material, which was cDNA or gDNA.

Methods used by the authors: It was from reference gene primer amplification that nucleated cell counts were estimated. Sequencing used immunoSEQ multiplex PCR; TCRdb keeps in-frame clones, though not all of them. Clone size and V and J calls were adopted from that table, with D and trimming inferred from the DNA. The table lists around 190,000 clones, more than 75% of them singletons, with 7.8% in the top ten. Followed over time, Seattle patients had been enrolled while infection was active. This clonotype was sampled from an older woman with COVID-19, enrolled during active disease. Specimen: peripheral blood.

The CDR3 region has the DNA TGCGCCAGCAGTCACAACAGGGCCCGATCTGGGGCCAACGTCCTGACTTTC. Amino acid sequence: CASSHNRARSGANVLTF. The rearrangement joins TRBV5-1 to TRBJ2-6; D is perhaps TRBD1 (6 bases). Trimming pared 5 bases from V and 1 base from J, leaving 16 bases between. The germline V gene encodes CDR1 SGHRS and CDR2 YFSETQ. CDR3 length equals 17 residues. The whole variable domain, remainder taken from reference TRBV5-1 and TRBJ2-6, is KAGVTQTPRYLIKTRGQQVTLSCSPISGHRSVSWYQQTPGQGLQFLFEYFSETQRNKGNFPGRFSGRQFSNSRSEMNVSTLELGDSALYLCASSHNRARSGANVLTFGAGSRLTVL.